Shown below are 5 T cell receptor beta chains from a single sample sequenced in a study of blood T cell repertoires in COVID-19. Measured with immunoSEQ multiplex PCR; TCRdb has only the in-frame clones, and not every one. Among about 260,000 clones, approximately 88% were seen once, and the ten largest hold around 0.7%. The sequencing sample was made of peripheral blood. Receptor source: a human donor in a cohort sampled during active COVID-19.

V gene TRBV10-3 combines with J gene TRBJ1-2, with 7 bases aligning to TRBD1. Trimming removed 2 bases from V and 7 bases from J; junction bases left unmatched: 10. The germline CDR1 and CDR2 sequences are ENHRY and SYGVKD. This CDR3 spans 15 amino acids. The DNA for the CDR3 is TGTGCCATCAGTGAGGACAGGGATGCTCTCGGTGGCTACACCTTC. Translating gives CAISEDRDALGGYTF.

The chain uses TRBV7-8 and TRBJ2-3; 13 nucleotides align to TRBD2. Germline V CDR1 and CDR2: SGHVS, FQNEAQ. V was pared by 5 bases and J by 3 bases, with 5 bases of the junction left unmatched. The CDR3 has 16 amino acids. The CDR3 DNA follows: TGTGCCAGCAGCATTGGACTAGCGGGAGTTACAGATACGCAGTATTTT. It translates to CASSIGLAGVTDTQYF.

The chain couples TRBV27 to TRBJ2-3; 8 bases match TRBD2. The V gene's germline CDR1 is MNHEY and CDR2 SMNVEV (reference sequence). The ends lost 1 base at V and 1 base at J; junction bases unmatched: 16. The CDR3 has 20 residues. The CDR3 protein is CASSLYPSLERERGTDTQYF. CDR3 nucleotides: TGTGCCAGCAGTTTATACCCCTCCTTGGAGCGGGAGAGGGGCACAGATACGCAGTATTTT.

The chain recombines TRBV7-9 with TRBJ2-3; 7 nucleotides line up with TRBD1. With 5 bases clipped from V and 1 base from J, the junction kept 9 bases outside the gene matches. The CDR3 runs to 16 residues. The germline CDR1 and CDR2 sequences are SEHNR and FQNEAQ (reference sequence). The CDR3 DNA follows: TGTGCCAGCAGCCCCCCGACAGGGATTGGCACAGATACGCAGTATTTT. It codes for CASSPPTGIGTDTQYF.

This clone appeared a single time. V gene TRBV19 combines with J gene TRBJ1-1; D might be TRBD1 (6 bases). CDR1 and CDR2 from the germline V gene are LNHDA and SQIVND (reference sequence). Trimming took 2 bases from V and 0 from J, leaving 19 bases between them. The CDR3 sequence is 18 residues long. CDR3 in DNA: TGTGCCAGTAGTATAAACAGACAGGCAGACCTGCTGAACACTGAAGCTTTCTTT. Protein product: CASSINRQADLLNTEAFF.